These 25 T cell receptor beta chains were sequenced from one sample in a study of low-dose radiotherapy and immunotherapy resistance in tumors. Described time point: after trial treatment. The sample's treatment: LDRT plus nivolumab, ipilimumab, low-dose cyclophosphamide and aspirin (RACIN trial). TRAV- and TRBV-specific primers primed first-strand cDNA, covering alpha and beta chains. The TCRs were subjected to amplification over approximately 20 PCR cycles employing a constant-region primer in conjunction with a V-primer adapter. TCRdb re-derived calls from the reads in MiXCR, one entry per CDR3 protein. Of more than 70,000 distinct CDR3 sequences listed, 20% are singletons. The specimen was PBMCs, collected after low-dose radiotherapy plus immunotherapy. The receptors shown here come from a female donor with ovarian cancer.

In its sample, this clonotype was seen many times. The chain is built from TRBV20-1 and TRBJ2-1; 9 positions match TRBD1. CDR1 is DFQATT, CDR2 SNEGSKA, per germline (reference sequence). The CDR3 contains 13 residues. Trimming cost V 2 bases and J 7 bases; bases outside gene matches: 3. In DNA form, the CDR3 reads TGCAGTGCTAGAAACGACAGGGGGAATGAGCAGTTCTTC. This translates into CSARNDRGNEQFF.

By proportion, this clonotype is medium-sized. The chain couples TRBV28 to TRBJ2-7; TRBD1 matches 8 bases. The germline V gene encodes CDR1 MDHEN and CDR2 SYDVKM. The CDR3 totals 21 residues. V dropped 1 base and J dropped 6; count of bases not matched to a gene: 26. CDR3 residues: CASSLLGILLGTRTGTGEQYF. In DNA form, the CDR3 reads TGTGCCAGCAGTTTATTGGGCATCTTATTGGGGACTCGGACAGGGACGGGCGAGCAGTACTTC. The whole variable domain, remainder taken from reference TRBV28 and TRBJ2-7, is DVKVTQSSRYLVKRTGEKVFLECVQDMDHENMFWYRQDPGLGLRLIYFSYDVKMKEKGDIPEGYSVSREKKERFSLILESASTNQTSMYLCASSLLGILLGTRTGTGEQYFGPGTRLTVT.

This clonotype came up many times. The chain combines TRBV6-2 or TRBV6-3 with TRBJ2-5; 7 bases match TRBD2. Germline V gene lookup returns CDR1 MNHEY and CDR2 SVGEGT. The V segment lost 5 bases and the J segment 4 bases; nucleotides outside the gene matches: 13. The CDR3 is made up of 16 amino acids. The CDR3 loop is CASSELVRTRRETQYF. The CDR3 DNA is TGTGCCAGCAGTGAATTGGTGAGGACTAGGCGAGAGACCCAGTACTTC.

This clonotype occurred many times. The chain uses TRBV7-2 and TRBJ2-7; D may be TRBD1 (6 bases). The ends were cut back, 4 bases at V and 0 bases at J, with 13 bases in the middle. Looked up from germline, CDR1 is SGHTA and CDR2 is FQGNSA. CDR3 length equals 15 residues. CDR3 loop: CASSSPRDNSYEQYF. Here the CDR3 DNA reads TGTGCCAGCAGCTCGCCCCGGGACAACTCCTACGAGCAGTACTTC. Filled out from reference TRBV7-2 and TRBJ2-7, the complete variable domain reads GAGVSQSPSNKVTEKGKDVELRCDPISGHTALYWYRQSLGQGLEFLIYFQGNSAPDKSGLPSDRFSAERTGGSVSTLTIQRTQQEDSAVYLCASSSPRDNSYEQYFGPGTRLTVT.

This clonotype showed up many times. The chain carries TRBV27 and TRBJ2-5, with D perhaps TRBD1 (7 bases). Deletions cut 6 bases from V and 5 bases from J, with 19 bases between. Germline V gene lookup returns CDR1 MNHEY and CDR2 SMNVEV (reference sequence). The CDR3 sequence is 15 residues long. The CDR3 DNA is TGTGCCAGCAGCCGAGGGGGGACAGAGAGGGAGACCCAGTACTTC. Its protein is CASSRGGTERETQYF.

Worth noting for this clonotype: This sequence is one base from a far larger clone and is likely a read error. The gene calls are TRBV6-2 or TRBV6-3 and TRBJ2-1; a weak D match, TRBD2 (6 bases). Trimming pared 5 bases from V and 10 bases from J, leaving 18 bases between. The germline gives CDR1 MNHEY, CDR2 SVGEGT. The CDR3 covers 14 residues. CDR3 amino acids: CASSPRSGAYEQFF. The CDR3 nucleotides read TGTGCCAGCAGTCCCCGGTCGGGAGCCTACGAGCAGTTCTTC.

About this clonotype: A much larger clone lies a single base off, so this may be a read error. The rearrangement uses TRBV19 and TRBJ2-1, with 8 bases identical to TRBD2. Germline V gene lookup returns CDR1 LNHDA and CDR2 SQIVND (reference sequence). CDR3 length: 16 residues. CDR3: CASSIPRASGHNGQFF. The CDR3 DNA reads as TGTGCCAGTAGTATTCCACGGGCTAGCGGGCACAATGGGCAGTTCTTC.

This clonotype was counted ten times or more. This chain uses TRBV5-1 with TRBJ2-7; 8 bases align to TRBD1. The trim removed 4 bases at V and 6 bases at J, leaving 9 bases unmatched. Per the germline V gene, CDR1 is SGHRS and CDR2 is YFSETQ. The CDR3 sequence is 14 residues long. DNA for the CDR3: TGCGCCAGCAGCCCCCGGGACAGGAGTCGCGAGCAGTACTTC. It yields the protein CASSPRDRSREQYF. The whole variable domain, remainder taken from reference TRBV5-1 and TRBJ2-7, is KAGVTQTPRYLIKTRGQQVTLSCSPISGHRSVSWYQQTPGQGLQFLFEYFSETQRNKGNFPGRFSGRQFSNSRSEMNVSTLELGDSALYLCASSPRDRSREQYFGPGTRLTVT.

The V and J genes are TRBV19 and TRBJ1-4; D is unclear. Germline V gene lookup returns CDR1 LNHDA and CDR2 SQIVND (reference sequence). V gave up 4 bases and J gave up 0 bases, with 3 bases separating them. This CDR3 contains 13 residues. CDR3 sequence: CASSTATNEKLFF. CDR3 sequence (DNA): TGTGCCAGTAGTACGGCAACTAATGAAAAACTGTTTTTT. Complete variable domain (other parts from reference TRBV19 and TRBJ1-4): DGGITQSPKYLFRKEGQNVTLSCEQNLNHDAMYWYRQDPGQGLRLIYYSQIVNDFQKGDIAEGYSVSREKKESFPLTVTSAQKNPTAFYLCASSTATNEKLFFGSGTQLSVL.

This clonotype was observed at least ten times. The gene calls are TRBV5-1 and TRBJ1-1; perhaps TRBD1 as D (5 bases). The V gene lost 7 bases and the J gene lost 6 bases, with 16 bases spanning the gap. The CDR3 consists of 13 residues. The germline V gene encodes CDR1 SGHRS and CDR2 YFSETQ. CDR3: CASRGVMSAEAFF. The CDR3 DNA reads as TGCGCCAGCCGGGGGGTAATGAGCGCTGAAGCTTTCTTT.

In its sample, this clonotype was seen many times. The gene calls are TRBV3-1 and TRBJ1-5, with 9 positions matching TRBD1. With V trimmed by 3 bases and J by 7 bases, 7 bases remained unmatched. Germline loops: CDR1 LGHDT, CDR2 YNNKEL (reference sequence). The length of the CDR3 is 15 residues. The DNA of the CDR3 is TGTGCCAGCAGCCAGGACAGGGGAGATGGACAGCCCCAGCATTTT. It codes for CASSQDRGDGQPQHF. Full variable domain (rest looked up from reference TRBV3-1 and TRBJ1-5): DTAVSQTPKYLVTQMGNDKSIKCEQNLGHDTMYWYKQDSKKFLKIMFSYNNKELIINETVPNRFSPKSPDKAHLNLHINSLELGDSAVYFCASSQDRGDGQPQHFGDGTRLSIL.

This clonotype was seen ten or more times. This sequence joins TRBV5-1 and TRBJ2-7; no definite D call. Trimming left V 4 bases short and J 2 bases short, with 10 bases between. Germline-derived CDR1 and CDR2 are SGHRS and YFSETQ. The CDR3 runs 13 residues. The CDR3 protein is CASSPTIAYEQYF. CDR3 sequence (DNA): TGCGCCAGCAGCCCCACTATTGCCTACGAGCAGTACTTC.

This clonotype was counted many times. The chain carries TRBV6-5 and TRBJ2-7; D might be TRBD1 or TRBD2, each matching 5 bases. Germline V CDR1 and CDR2: MNHEY, SVGAGI. V was cut by 5 bases and J by 2 bases, with 19 bases left in between. This CDR3 is built from 16 residues. DNA of the CDR3: TGTGCCAGCAGTAATCCCAGGGAGACTCGCCCCTACGAGCAGTACTTC. Translation gives CASSNPRETRPYEQYF.

This clonotype came up many times. The chain has TRBV28 and TRBJ2-7, with TRBD2 matching over 9 bases. Trimming removed 3 bases from V and 4 bases from J; junction bases left unmatched: 7. The CDR3 is 15 amino acids. From germline, CDR1 is MDHEN and CDR2 SYDVKM. CDR3 region: CASSLAGGPVYEQYF. DNA of the CDR3: TGTGCCAGCAGTTTGGCGGGGGGGCCGGTGTACGAGCAGTACTTC.

Worth noting for this clonotype: One junction end disagrees with the germline gene, perhaps due to a read error. The chain recombines TRBV6-6 with TRBJ2-1; 8 nucleotides match TRBD1. This CDR3 has 16 amino acids. CDR1 and CDR2 from the germline V gene are MNHNY and SVGAGI (reference sequence). CDR3 nucleotides: TGTGCCTCCCGACGCTCCACCGGGACAGGAGCCTACGAGCGGTTCTTC. Translation: CASRRSTGTGAYERFF.

This clonotype was counted between two and nine times. The chain combines TRBV20-1 with TRBJ1-5; a possible D gene is TRBD1 (6 bases). Trimming shortened V by 6 bases and J by 4 bases, and 13 bases separated the two germline ends. The V gene's germline CDR1 is DFQATT and CDR2 SNEGSKA (reference sequence). CDR3 size: 13 residues. The CDR3 nucleotides read TGCAGTGCCGCCAGGGGAAGGAATCAGCCCCAGCATTTT. Translation gives CSAARGRNQPQHF.

This clonotype was picked up many times. This chain connects TRBV20-1 to TRBJ1-2, with TRBD1 as a possible D gene (5 bases). Germline values: CDR1 DFQATT, CDR2 SNEGSKA (reference sequence). The length of the CDR3 is 12 residues. V dropped 3 bases and J dropped 3 bases, with 8 bases sitting between them. The CDR3 DNA reads TGCAGTGCTAGTCAGGGCTACTATGGCTACACCTTC. Residues: CSASQGYYGYTF.

A word on this clonotype: With only one base between it and a far larger clone, this is likely a read error. The chain has TRBV5-6 and TRBJ2-1; a possible D gene is TRBD1 (7 bases). The CDR3 has 15 amino acids. With 7 bases removed from V and 10 bases from J, the gap between germline ends came to 24 bases. Germline V lookup: CDR1 SGHDT, CDR2 YYEEEE. The CDR3 is CASGSEGQTLYEQFF. The CDR3 DNA reads as TGTGCCAGCGGGTCGGAGGGACAGACCCTCTACGAGCAGTTCTTC.

This clonotype was detected many times. The genes are TRBV7-2 and TRBJ2-2; tentative D call: TRBD2 (5 bases). CDR3 length equals 15 residues. Germline V gene lookup returns CDR1 SGHTA and CDR2 FQGNSA. Trimming removed 6 bases at V and 3 bases at J, with 14 bases between. In DNA, the CDR3 is TGTGCCAGCAGGACTCTGGCGGGCGACACCGGGGAGCTGTTTTTT. It translates to CASRTLAGDTGELFF.

This clonotype was recorded many times. The V call is TRBV5-1, the J call TRBJ2-1, with TRBD2 matching 11 bases. The length of the CDR3 is 16 residues. The V gene's germline CDR1 is SGHRS and CDR2 YFSETQ. After removal of 4 bases from V and 7 bases from J, the junction contained 10 bases not matched to a gene. DNA for the CDR3: TGCGCCAGCAGCCTTTTAGCGGGGGGGCCGGGGAATGAGCAGTTCTTC. Protein: CASSLLAGGPGNEQFF.

This clonotype was counted ten times or more. The chain has TRBV29-1 and TRBJ2-1; D is ambiguous. Germline V gives CDR1 SQVTM, CDR2 ANQGSEA. The CDR3 is made up of 13 amino acids. Trimming removed 4 bases from V and 1 base from J, with 8 bases in between. In DNA form, the CDR3 reads TGCAGCGTTGTTAGGGTTTCCTACAATGAGCAGTTCTTC. It is translated as CSVVRVSYNEQFF.

Notes on this clonotype: A far larger clone is one base from this, pointing to a likely read error. This rearrangement joins TRBV5-8 to TRBJ2-7; 10 positions match TRBD1. The ends lost 2 bases at V and 7 bases at J; junction bases unmatched: 9. The CDR3 length is 15 residues. Germline V gives CDR1 SGHTS, CDR2 YDEGEE. The CDR3 here is CASSFPTGGYNEQYF. The CDR3 DNA sequence: TGTGCCAGCAGCTTCCCGACAGGGGGCTACAATGAGCAGTACTTC.

Note on this clonotype: This sequence is one base from a far larger clone and is likely a read error. This sequence joins TRBV28 and TRBJ2-1, with D perhaps matching TRBD1 (5 bases). V lost 5 bases and J 9 bases, leaving 26 bases between the germline ends. The CDR3 covers 17 residues. From germline, CDR1 is MDHEN and CDR2 SYDVKM. The CDR3: CASSDLWAAPGFGEQFF. The CDR3 bases are TGTGCCAGCAGTGATTTGTGGGCAGCCCCAGGGTTCGGTGAGCAGTTCTTC.

This clonotype was recorded at least ten times. V usage is TRBV13 and J usage is TRBJ2-2, with D possibly matching TRBD1 (6 bases). The CDR3 is 22 residues long. Between the trimmed V and J ends, which lost 4 bases and 4 bases, there was a span of 34 bases. Germline CDR1 PRHDT, CDR2 FYEKMQ (reference sequence). The CDR3 is CASSSNQPLLPRTDQRTGELFF. The CDR3 nucleotides are TGTGCCAGCAGCTCCAACCAACCCCTCCTCCCGAGGACAGATCAGCGCACCGGGGAGCTGTTTTTT.

In this sample, this clonotype turned up many times. The chain employs TRBV7-3 and TRBJ1-3; no clear D. Per the germline V gene, CDR1 is SGHTA and CDR2 is FQGTGA. The V gene lost 1 base and the J gene lost 2 bases, with 9 bases spanning the gap. This CDR3 spans 15 amino acids. The CDR3 coding sequence is TGTGCCAGCAGCTTAATGCCCGGGCCTGGAAACACCATATATTTT. Residues: CASSLMPGPGNTIYF.